This T cell receptor (beta chain) was identified during a study of CD8 T cells in ankylosing spondylitis. Quantitative barcoded 5'-RACE was used to prepare TCR beta libraries. Using its own MiXCR run on the 5' RACE reads, TCRdb lists one record per CDR3 protein. The repertoire includes about 170,000 distinct CDR3 sequences, about 17% of them detected once, and approximately 7.6% sits in the top ten. This CDR3 has 13 residues. Germline V gene data show CDR1 as SGHRS and CDR2 as YFSETQ. Deletions cut 0 bases from V and 5 bases from J, with 9 bases between. Findings of the study overall: Disease-associated clones were reportedly significantly overrepresented in matched ankylosing spondylitis synovial fluid. Ankylosing spondylitis blood appeared to be characterized by a TCR beta motif of several highly homologous variants. Before this, some motif variants had been reported in reactive arthritis synovial fluid and blood.

As concerns this clonotype: Its antigen is as yet unknown.

V and J are TRBV5-1 and TRBJ2-7, with D tentatively TRBD1 or TRBD2 (5 bases each). This clonotype was obtained from a male donor with ankylosing spondylitis or in good health (not recorded which). Sample: blood, either unsorted or a sorted T cell fraction (not recorded which). CDR3 sequence reads: CASSLGQGDEQYF. The CDR3 DNA sequence: TGCGCCAGCAGCTTGGGGCAGGGAGACGAGCAGTACTTC.